Each of the 24 T cell receptor beta chains below was sequenced from the same sample in a study of Ad26.COV2.S vaccination and SARS-CoV-2 variants. Indicated treatment: 19 received Ad26.COV2.S at low or high dose, single or two shots; 5 received placebo; per-sample allocation not given. Following the first vaccine or placebo injection, samples were taken on day 63. TCRdb's copy holds only in-frame clones and misses some; the assay was immunoSEQ multiplex PCR. The repertoire holds around 340,000 clones, with 86% as singletons. The source material was peripheral blood, sampled in a trial of Ad26.COV2.S vaccine versus placebo. The origin of the receptors is a person between 18 and 65 years old who received the Ad26.COV2.S COVID-19 vaccine or a placebo.

This chain's CDR3 is CASTGTGGTYEQYF. The DNA for the CDR3 is TGTGCCAGCACCGGGACAGGGGGTACCTACGAGCAGTACTTC. The rearrangement links TRBV3-1 (or the pseudogene TRBV3-2) to TRBJ2-7; 11 nucleotides line up with TRBD1. V gave up 7 bases and J gave up 2 bases; unmatched junction bases: 4. CDR1 LGHDT and CDR2 YNNKEL come from the germline V gene (reference sequence). The CDR3 sequence is 14 residues long.

V and J are TRBV7-9 and TRBJ2-3; no clear D. V lost 3 bases, J lost 1 base, and 20 bases lay in between. Germline V gives CDR1 SEHNR, CDR2 FQNEAQ (reference sequence). The CDR3 runs 18 residues. DNA of the CDR3: TGTGCCAGCAGCTTTCCCCTAACCAACCCCGAGGGCACAGATACGCAGTATTTT. Protein: CASSFPLTNPEGTDTQYF.

Comments on this clone: The sample carries other DNA sequences with the same CDR3. The V and J genes are TRBV4-2 and TRBJ2-7; TRBD2 aligns across 10 bases. CDR1 is LGHNA, CDR2 YNFKEQ, per germline. V lost 0 bases, J lost 3 bases, and 8 bases stayed unmatched. The CDR3 spans 17 residues. The CDR3 region is CASSQDLGLAGVYEQYF. DNA for the CDR3: TGTGCCAGCAGCCAAGATCTAGGCCTAGCGGGGGTCTACGAGCAGTACTTC.

The CDR3 here is CASSTSGDEQFF. The CDR3 nucleotides are TGTGCCAGCAGCACCTCCGGAGATGAGCAGTTCTTC. This rearrangement joins TRBV6-5 to TRBJ2-1, with D uncertain. Deletions cut 6 bases from V and 8 bases from J, with 11 bases between. The CDR3 covers 12 residues. Germline V CDR1 and CDR2: MNHEY, SVGAGI.

The chain couples TRBV5-4 to TRBJ2-2; D may be TRBD1 or TRBD2 (5 bases each). The CDR3 loop spans 14 amino acids. Germline CDR1 reads SGHNT; CDR2 reads YYREEE (reference sequence). The V and J ends lost 7 bases and 1 base respectively, with 11 bases between them. In nucleotides, the CDR3 is TGTGCCAGCTCCGGGGCAAAGAACACCGGGGAGCTGTTTTTT. Translated, it gives CASSGAKNTGELFF.

This rearrangement joins TRBV2 to TRBJ1-1; no clear D. CDR1 and CDR2 from the germline V gene are SNHLY and FYNNEI. The CDR3 is 14 amino acids. V shed 3 bases and J shed 8 bases, with 16 bases lying between them. The CDR3: CASSDSPLVDEAFF. In DNA form, the CDR3 reads TGTGCCAGCAGTGATTCTCCCCTCGTAGACGAAGCTTTCTTT.

This chain connects TRBV18 to TRBJ2-7; either TRBD1 or TRBD2 may fit D (5 bases each). The V end lost 0 bases, the J end lost 2 bases, and 8 bases lay between the germline ends. From germline, CDR1 is KGHSH and CDR2 LQKENI. This CDR3 has 14 amino acids. The CDR3 region has the DNA TGTGCCAGCTCACCACCCGGGGACCCCTACGAGCAGTACTTC. It translates to CASSPPGDPYEQYF.

This clone has a single count. This chain joins TRBV19 and TRBJ2-1; either TRBD1 or TRBD2 may supply D (5 bases each). Germline loops: CDR1 LNHDA, CDR2 SQIVND (reference sequence). V lost 9 bases, J lost 4 bases, and 16 bases lay in between. CDR3 length: 14 residues. In DNA, the CDR3 is TGTGCCAGCAATACCAGGGAGTGGTACAATGAGCAGTTCTTC. Amino acid sequence: CASNTREWYNEQFF.

V usage is TRBV11-2 and J usage is TRBJ1-4; the match to TRBD1 covers 7 bases. The CDR3 has 12 amino acids. V shed 1 base, J shed 12 bases, and the junction held 2 bases outside the gene matches. The germline V gene encodes CDR1 SGHAT and CDR2 FQNNGV. Here the CDR3 reads CASSLVRGQLFF. The CDR3 DNA sequence: TGTGCCAGCAGCTTAGTGAGGGGGCAACTGTTTTTT. Drawing the rest from reference TRBV11-2 and TRBJ1-4, the complete variable domain is EAGVAQSPRYKIIEKRQSVAFWCNPISGHATLYWYQQILGQGPKLLIQFQNNGVVDDSQLPKDRFSAERLKGVDSTLKIQPAKLEDSAVYLCASSLVRGQLFFGSGTQLSVL.

The chain couples TRBV27 to TRBJ2-7; possibly TRBD1 or TRBD2 for D (5 bases each). The CDR3 consists of 14 residues. Germline CDR1 is MNHEY and CDR2 is SMNVEV (reference sequence). Trimming left V 0 bases short and J 6 bases short, with 12 bases between. CDR3 in amino acids: CASSLSIRGREQYF. CDR3 coding DNA: TGTGCCAGCAGTTTATCAATACGGGGCCGCGAGCAGTACTTC.

A remark on this clone: Other DNA sequences in this specimen translate into the identical CDR3. The J gene is TRBJ2-6, the V gene TRBV10-3, with 11 bases fitting TRBD1. Germline trimming cut 10 bases from V and 0 bases from J; bases unmatched to any gene: 5. Germline V gene lookup returns CDR1 ENHRY and CDR2 SYGVKD. The length of the CDR3 is 16 residues. The CDR3 sequence is CASGTGGNSGANVLTF. In DNA, the CDR3 is TGTGCCAGCGGGACAGGGGGGAACTCTGGGGCCAACGTCCTGACTTTC.

The chain links TRBV30 to TRBJ2-5; the match to TRBD2 covers 13 bases. The CDR3 loop spans 17 amino acids. V lost 5 bases, J lost 7 bases, and 16 bases stayed unmatched. Germline V lookup: CDR1 GTSNPN, CDR2 SVGIG (reference sequence). The CDR3 coding sequence is TGTGCCTGGGGCCGGGGACTAGCGGGGCGAACGGGAGGGACCCAGTACTTC. Residues: CAWGRGLAGRTGGTQYF.

The chain uses TRBV19 and TRBJ1-1; D unclear. Germline CDR1 and CDR2: LNHDA and SQIVND (reference sequence). CDR3 length equals 16 residues. V dropped 1 base and J dropped 3 bases, with 15 bases sitting between them. The CDR3 DNA reads TGTGCCAGTAGTATAGGCTTACGGGCCTGGGACACTGAAGCTTTCTTT. It specifies CASSIGLRAWDTEAFF. The complete variable domain, with remaining parts taken from reference TRBV19 and TRBJ1-1, reads DGGITQSPKYLFRKEGQNVTLSCEQNLNHDAMYWYRQDPGQGLRLIYYSQIVNDFQKGDIAEGYSVSREKKESFPLTVTSAQKNPTAFYLCASSIGLRAWDTEAFFGQGTRLTVV.

The chain combines TRBV21-1 with TRBJ1-5. TRBV21-1 is a pseudogene locus. The CDR3 totals 16 residues. The CDR3 loop is CASSTPLGAGSQPQHF. CDR3 bases: TGTGCCAGCAGCACTCCCTTAGGAGCAGGCAGCCAGCCCCAGCATTTT.

This clone was recorded a few times. The rearrangement links TRBV5-5 to TRBJ2-3; 9 positions match TRBD2. V was pared by 0 bases and J by 1 base, with 3 bases of the junction left unmatched. In germline, CDR1 is SGHKS, CDR2 YYEKEE (reference sequence). This CDR3 spans 16 amino acids. The DNA for the CDR3 is TGTGCCAGCAGCTTGGGGGCTAGCGGGGGCACAGATACGCAGTATTTT. Translation gives CASSLGASGGTDTQYF.

The rearrangement uses TRBV28 and TRBJ2-5; 13 bases match TRBD2. V trimming: 5 bases; J trimming: 5 bases; junction bases outside the gene matches: 5. This CDR3 is built from 15 residues. Germline lookup yields CDR1 MDHEN and CDR2 SYDVKM. For the CDR3, the DNA is TGTGCCAGCAGTAGGACTAGCGGGAGCAAGGAGACCCAGTACTTC. It is translated as CASSRTSGSKETQYF.

The CDR3 sequence is CASSLIAGPEQYF. For the CDR3, the DNA is TGTGCCAGCAGTTTAATAGCAGGACCCGAGCAGTACTTC. The V call is TRBV12-3 or TRBV12-4, the J call TRBJ2-7; D is ambiguous. The CDR3 sequence is 13 residues long. Trimming left V 2 bases short and J 6 bases short, with 11 bases between.

A word on this clone: The sample contains more than one DNA sequence encoding this CDR3. This rearrangement joins TRBV19 to TRBJ1-6; the match to TRBD1 covers 8 bases. Trimming cost V 6 bases and J 6 bases; bases outside gene matches: 4. The CDR3 totals 14 residues. Germline-derived CDR1 and CDR2 are LNHDA and SQIVND (reference sequence). The CDR3 nucleotides read TGTGCCAGTAGCACCGGGACAGGTAATTCACCCCTCCACTTT. Protein sequence: CASSTGTGNSPLHF.

V usage is TRBV4-3 and J usage is TRBJ2-6, with a possible D match to TRBD2 (5 bases). Germline V gene data show CDR1 as LGHNA and CDR2 as YSLEER. This CDR3 contains 18 residues. Trimming cost V 3 bases and J 0 bases, with 15 bases left between them. The DNA of the CDR3 is TGCGCCAGCAGCCAGCAACTAGTCCTCACCTCTGGGGCCAACGTCCTGACTTTC. This translates into CASSQQLVLTSGANVLTF.

The V gene is TRBV19, the J gene TRBJ1-1; 7 bases align to TRBD1. The germline V gene encodes CDR1 LNHDA and CDR2 SQIVND (reference sequence). This CDR3 is 16 amino acids long. Trimming at V came to 3 bases and at J to 0 bases, leaving 7 bases not matched to a gene. CDR3 amino acids: CASSIDREAMNTEAFF. Here the CDR3 DNA reads TGTGCCAGTAGTATCGACAGGGAGGCCATGAACACTGAAGCTTTCTTT.

As DNA, the CDR3 is TGTGCCAGCAGTTGGCTAGGTGAGAGGACGGAGGAAGCTTTCTTT. Its protein is CASSWLGERTEEAFF. The chain employs TRBV27 and TRBJ1-1; D gene ambiguous. From germline, CDR1 is MNHEY and CDR2 SMNVEV (reference sequence). This CDR3 spans 15 amino acids. V lost 4 bases and J 8 bases, leaving 20 bases between the germline ends.

As to this clone: This specimen includes other DNA sequences encoding the same CDR3. The chain uses TRBV5-8 and TRBJ2-5; TRBD1 agrees at 8 bases. Germline-derived CDR1 and CDR2 are SGHTS and YDEGEE. Trimming at V came to 4 bases and at J to 4 bases, leaving 3 bases not matched to a gene. The CDR3 has 13 amino acids. In nucleotides, the CDR3 is TGTGCCAGCAGCCTAGACAGGGGAGAGACCCAGTACTTC. Amino acid sequence: CASSLDRGETQYF.

The chain recombines TRBV12-3 or TRBV12-4 with TRBJ1-3; the D is unclear. The CDR3 contains 13 residues. V was clipped by 6 bases and J by 4 bases, with 10 bases between them. DNA for the CDR3: TGTGCCAGCAGCCCCCGGGGAGGAAACACCATATATTTT. Encoded protein: CASSPRGGNTIYF.

The chain combines TRBV14 with TRBJ1-2; D is ambiguous. The CDR3 is 14 amino acids. Germline loops: CDR1 SGHDN, CDR2 FVKESK. Trimming took off 6 bases at V and 2 bases at J, with 13 bases between the two ends. In DNA form, the CDR3 reads TGTGCCAGCAGTCAACAAGGAACGAACTATGGCTACACCTTC. It codes for CASSQQGTNYGYTF.